Listed here are 10 T cell receptor beta chains from one sample, sequenced in a study of control samples from healthy donors and cancer patients (dated by TCRdb to 2020 to 2022). The library was prepared using the immunoSEQ multiplex PCR assay. TCRdb re-hosts the immuneACCESS table, in-frame sequences only. Its copies lack some clones; in the studies checked, an unresolved V gene accounts for under half of them, and the cause for the rest is not known. Here the sample has 100,000 to 150,000 clones; over 75% occur a single time. The top ten constitute 2% to 2.5% of the sample. The sample consisted of blood. Receptor source: a man aged 18-30 years in good health.

The chain links TRBV7-6 to TRBJ2-2; D assignment may be TRBD1 or TRBD2 (5 bases each). The CDR3 totals 16 residues. From germline, CDR1 is SGHVS and CDR2 FNYEAQ. Trimming left V 6 bases short and J 2 bases short, with 16 bases between. The DNA for the CDR3 is TGTGCCAGCAGTCCGCGTTTGGGACCCAACACCGGGGAGCTGTTTTTT. Translation gives CASSPRLGPNTGELFF.

This CDR3 reads CASSARPNTGELFF. In DNA, the CDR3 is TGTGCCAGCAGCGCGAGACCGAACACCGGGGAGCTGTTTTTT. V and J are TRBV9 and TRBJ2-2; D remains ambiguous. Germline CDR1 is SGDLS and CDR2 is YYNGEE. This CDR3 has 14 amino acids. V shed 3 bases and J shed 0 bases, with 6 bases lying between them.

The V gene is TRBV18, the J gene TRBJ2-2, with D maybe TRBD2 (5 bases). Trimming shortened V by 2 bases and J by 7 bases, and 11 bases separated the two germline ends. The CDR3 length is 14 residues. Looked up from germline, CDR1 is KGHSH and CDR2 is LQKENI. The CDR3 spells CASSPERAVGELFF. The CDR3 bases are TGTGCCAGCTCACCAGAGAGGGCAGTCGGGGAGCTGTTTTTT.

The J gene is TRBJ2-1, the V gene TRBV24-1, with TRBD2 as a possible D gene (6 bases). V lost 6 bases, J lost 13 bases, and 21 bases lay in between. This CDR3 has 14 residues. Per the germline V gene, CDR1 is KGHDR and CDR2 is SFDVKD. The CDR3 nucleotides read TGTGCCACCAGTCAGGGCTTCCCGGCGGAGGGACAGTTCTTC. Its translation: CATSQGFPAEGQFF.

CDR3 amino acids: CASGPSGGAPETQYF. The CDR3 DNA is TGTGCCAGCGGCCCAAGCGGGGGGGCCCCGGAGACCCAGTACTTC. The V gene is TRBV3-1 (or the pseudogene TRBV3-2), the J gene TRBJ2-5; 10 bases are shared with TRBD2. The CDR3 has 15 residues. J gave up 5 bases and V 8 bases, and 11 bases lay outside the gene matches. Germline loops: CDR1 LGHDT, CDR2 YNNKEL (reference sequence).

The chain employs TRBV14 and TRBJ2-7, with 9 bases matching TRBD1. CDR3 length: 15 amino acids. The J segment lost 0 bases and the V segment lost 3 bases, leaving 3 bases of the junction unmatched. The germline CDR1 and CDR2 sequences are SGHDN and FVKESK. The CDR3 reads CASSQGQGGSYEQYF. CDR3 nucleotide sequence: TGTGCCAGCAGCCAGGGACAGGGTGGCTCCTACGAGCAGTACTTC.

The J gene is TRBJ1-1, the V gene TRBV27; TRBD1 is a possible D gene (6 bases). Trimming left V 3 bases short and J 0 bases short, with 8 bases between. CDR3 length equals 14 residues. The germline gives CDR1 MNHEY, CDR2 SMNVEV (reference sequence). CDR3 coding DNA: TGTGCCAGCAGTTTCCAGGGGTTGAACACTGAAGCTTTCTTT. As protein: CASSFQGLNTEAFF.

The chain has TRBV4-1 and TRBJ1-5, with D perhaps TRBD1 (6 bases). The CDR3 extends over 15 amino acids. CDR1 and CDR2 from the germline V gene are MGHRA and YSYEKL. V was clipped by 0 bases and J by 6 bases, with 12 bases between them. This chain's CDR3 is CASSQDLQGRQPQHF. The DNA of the CDR3 is TGCGCCAGCAGCCAAGACTTACAGGGACGTCAGCCCCAGCATTTT.

The chain recombines TRBV5-1 with TRBJ2-7, with D perhaps matching TRBD2 (6 bases). The V gene's germline CDR1 is SGHRS and CDR2 YFSETQ. V dropped 2 bases and J dropped 6 bases, with 15 bases sitting between them. The CDR3 is made up of 14 amino acids. CDR3 DNA: TGCGCCAGCAGCTTAATCCCTGGCGGGACCGAGCAGTACGTC. It specifies CASSLIPGGTEQYV.

The chain employs TRBV2 and TRBJ1-2, with D possibly matching TRBD1 (5 bases). Germline V gene data show CDR1 as SNHLY and CDR2 as FYNNEI. There are 14 residues in the CDR3. The V end lost 2 bases, the J end lost 5 bases, and 12 bases lay between the germline ends. The CDR3 spells CASSERQGLYGYTF. As DNA, the CDR3 is TGTGCCAGCAGTGAAAGGCAGGGCCTTTATGGCTACACCTTC.